This is a list of T cell receptor beta chains from one sample in a study of OX40 agonist ivuxolimab in advanced cancers. Method: immunoSEQ multiplex PCR; TCRdb's copy keeps in-frame clones and lacks some. The sample yields around 80,000 clones, approximately 92% seen once. The specimen comprised CD4+ or CD8+ T cells sorted from blood, sampled in a trial of the OX40 agonist ivuxolimab. Receptors originate from an adult with an advanced solid tumor such as melanoma, head and neck, liver or kidney cancer. CDR3s include the opening cysteine and the closing phenylalanine or tryptophan. A D gene is named only where the DNA matches it firmly. Rows may omit the clone size; those that give it use once, few, many or a size class.

J gene: TRBJ2-1; V gene: TRBV4-1; clone size: -; D gene: TRBD1; CDR3 protein: CASSHRTGTGVYNEQFF; CDR3 DNA: TGCGCCAGCAGCCACAGAACCGGGACAGGGGTATACAATGAGCAGTTCTTC
J gene: TRBJ2-7; V gene: TRBV19; clone size: -; D gene: TRBD2; CDR3 protein: CASSIGSGEQYF; CDR3 DNA: TGTGCCAGTAGTATAGGTAGCGGGGAGCAGTACTTC
J gene: TRBJ2-1; V gene: TRBV7-2; clone size: -; D gene: -; CDR3 protein: CASSSLTGPTNNEQFF; CDR3 DNA: TGTGCCAGCAGCTCTCTGACAGGTCCAACTAACAATGAGCAGTTCTTC
J gene: TRBJ2-2; V gene: TRBV19; clone size: -; D gene: -; CDR3 protein: CASSISPNTGELFF; CDR3 DNA: TGTGCCAGTAGTATAAGCCCCAACACCGGGGAGCTGTTTTTT
J gene: TRBJ2-7; V gene: TRBV7-8; clone size: -; D gene: -; CDR3 protein: CASSLVRDNEQYF; CDR3 DNA: TGTGCCAGCAGCTTAGTCCGGGACAACGAGCAGTACTTC
J gene: TRBJ2-3; V gene: TRBV7-2; clone size: -; D gene: TRBD2; CDR3 protein: CASSPSGLAGFKADTQYF; CDR3 DNA: TGTGCCAGCAGCCCCTCCGGACTAGCGGGGTTTAAGGCAGATACGCAGTATTTT
J gene: TRBJ1-1; V gene: TRBV7-6; clone size: -; D gene: -; CDR3 protein: CASSHGVPEAFF; CDR3 DNA: TGTGCCAGCAGCCACGGGGTCCCTGAAGCTTTCTTT
J gene: TRBJ2-2; V gene: TRBV2; clone size: -; D gene: -; CDR3 protein: CASSEYVLRTNPGELFF; CDR3 DNA: TGTGCCAGCAGTGAATACGTCCTCCGGACAAACCCCGGGGAGCTGTTTTTT
J gene: TRBJ2-7; V gene: TRBV7-6; clone size: -; D gene: TRBD2; CDR3 protein: CASSPTSGALGQYF; CDR3 DNA: TGTGCCAGCAGCCCGACTAGCGGGGCCCTCGGGCAGTACTTC
J gene: TRBJ2-2; V gene: TRBV25-1; clone size: once; D gene: -; CDR3 protein: CASSVSGGETTGELFF; CDR3 DNA: TGTGCCAGCAGTGTGTCGGGGGGCGAGACCACCGGGGAGCTGTTTTTT
J gene: TRBJ2-1; V gene: TRBV27; clone size: -; D gene: TRBD2; CDR3 protein: CASKLAGLNEQFF; CDR3 DNA: TGTGCCAGCAAGCTAGCGGGGCTCAATGAGCAGTTCTTC
J gene: TRBJ2-1; V gene: TRBV4-2; clone size: -; D gene: -; CDR3 protein: CASSPSESSYNEQFF; CDR3 DNA: TGTGCCAGCAGCCCAAGCGAGAGCTCCTACAATGAGCAGTTCTTC
J gene: TRBJ2-7; V gene: TRBV2; clone size: -; D gene: -; CDR3 protein: CASSGGSEQYF; CDR3 DNA: TGTGCCAGCAGTGGGGGATCCGAGCAGTACTTC
J gene: TRBJ2-7; V gene: TRBV7-9; clone size: -; D gene: TRBD1; CDR3 protein: CASSPPGTAKTYEQYF; CDR3 DNA: TGTGCCAGCAGCCCACCCGGGACAGCCAAGACCTACGAGCAGTACTTC
J gene: TRBJ2-7; V gene: TRBV13; clone size: -; D gene: TRBD2; CDR3 protein: CASSAGTSGPYEQYF; CDR3 DNA: TGTGCCAGCAGCGCCGGGACTAGCGGCCCCTACGAGCAGTACTTC
J gene: TRBJ1-5; V gene: TRBV19; clone size: -; D gene: -; CDR3 protein: CASSRPGESQPQHF; CDR3 DNA: TGTGCCAGTAGTAGGCCGGGAGAGAGTCAGCCCCAGCATTTT
J gene: TRBJ2-5; V gene: TRBV5-4; clone size: -; D gene: TRBD1; CDR3 protein: CASSGGDREKGQYF; CDR3 DNA: TGTGCCAGCAGTGGCGGGGACAGGGAGAAAGGGCAGTACTTC
J gene: TRBJ2-7; V gene: TRBV6-1; clone size: once; D gene: -; CDR3 protein: CASSEAEPGLYEQYF; CDR3 DNA: TGTGCCAGCAGTGAAGCGGAGCCTGGTCTTTACGAGCAGTACTTC
J gene: TRBJ1-3; V gene: TRBV25-1; clone size: -; D gene: TRBD1; CDR3 protein: CARNFNRGFSGNTIYF; CDR3 DNA: TGTGCCAGAAATTTCAACAGGGGATTCTCTGGAAACACCATATATTTT
J gene: TRBJ2-7; V gene: TRBV6-5; clone size: -; D gene: -; CDR3 protein: CASSPGLPYEQYF; CDR3 DNA: TGTGCCAGCAGTCCCGGGCTACCCTACGAGCAGTACTTC
J gene: TRBJ2-7; V gene: TRBV9; clone size: once; D gene: -; CDR3 protein: CASSATPGDYEQYF; CDR3 DNA: TGTGCCAGCAGCGCCACCCCGGGGGACTACGAGCAGTACTTC
J gene: TRBJ2-7; V gene: TRBV9; clone size: few; D gene: -; CDR3 protein: CASSVDPGPYEQYF; CDR3 DNA: TGTGCCAGCAGCGTAGATCCAGGGCCCTACGAGCAGTACTTC
J gene: TRBJ2-3; V gene: TRBV4-3; clone size: -; D gene: TRBD2; CDR3 protein: CASSQEGLQAGGPDTQYF; CDR3 DNA: TGCGCCAGCAGCCAAGAAGGCCTGCAAGCGGGGGGGCCAGATACGCAGTATTTT
J gene: TRBJ1-1; V gene: TRBV5-1; clone size: -; D gene: TRBD1; CDR3 protein: CASSLAFDRVYTEAFF; CDR3 DNA: TGCGCCAGCAGCTTGGCCTTCGACAGGGTGTACACTGAAGCTTTCTTT
J gene: TRBJ2-2; V gene: TRBV10-3; clone size: -; D gene: -; CDR3 protein: CAIRPGDTGELFF; CDR3 DNA: TGTGCCATCAGGCCGGGGGACACCGGGGAGCTGTTTTTT
J gene: TRBJ1-2; V gene: TRBV27; clone size: -; D gene: -; CDR3 protein: CASSFGQTYGYTF; CDR3 DNA: TGTGCCAGCAGTTTTGGGCAGACCTATGGCTACACCTTC
J gene: TRBJ2-3; V gene: TRBV6-4; clone size: -; D gene: -; CDR3 protein: CASSLGRERATDTQYF; CDR3 DNA: TGTGCCAGCAGTCTCGGAAGGGAAAGGGCGACAGATACGCAGTATTTT